These 32 T cell receptor beta chains originate from one sample sequenced in a study of CD8 T cells in Susac syndrome (dated by TCRdb to between 2018 and 2021). Library preparation was by the immunoSEQ multiplex PCR assay. RNA was extracted with the RNeasy kit and 0.5 to 1 ug was reverse transcribed using random hexamers. TCRdb reanalyzed the raw reads on its own, using fastp at Q25 for trimming and MiXCR for clone calling, and kept in-frame beta chains. Rows are combined by CDR3 protein, so each entry shows the most common genes and DNA. The sample table records about 140,000 distinct CDR3 sequences; more than 85% of these occur just once. The ten biggest clones cover 0.18% of the sample. Sequenced sample: CD8+ T cells from PBMCs. The receptors derive from a human donor with Susac syndrome.

The chain has TRBV14 and TRBJ2-1; 10 bases line up with TRBD2. The ends lost 0 bases at V and 9 bases at J; junction bases unmatched: 8. CDR1 is SGHDN, CDR2 FVKESK, per germline. The CDR3 runs to 16 residues. CDR3 sequence (DNA): TGTGCCAGCAGCCAAGACCACCTAGCGGGAGATCGTGAGCAGTTCTTC. It is translated as CASSQDHLAGDREQFF.

CDR3 nucleotide sequence: TGTGCCAGCAGCCAATATCGACTAGCTGCGACCTACGAGCAGTACTTC. Its protein product is CASSQYRLAATYEQYF. J is TRBJ2-7 and V is TRBV14; 7 bases are shared with TRBD2. The CDR3 extends over 16 amino acids. Germline V gene data show CDR1 as SGHDN and CDR2 as FVKESK. Trimming took 2 bases from V and 2 from J; bases not matched to a gene: 9.

CDR3 nucleotides: TGTGCCAGCAGCCTGGGGGACTCCCCTATGCAGTTCTTC. Translating gives CASSLGDSPMQFF. The J gene is TRBJ2-1, the V gene TRBV5-6; possibly TRBD2 for D (6 bases). The CDR3 length is 13 residues. In germline, CDR1 is SGHDT, CDR2 YYEEEE. V lost 4 bases, J lost 12 bases, and 17 bases lay in between. The entire variable domain, with the rest obtained from reference TRBV5-6 and TRBJ2-1, is as follows: DAGVTQSPTHLIKTRGQQVTLRCSPKSGHDTVSWYQQALGQGPQFIFQYYEEEERQRGNFPDRFSGHQFPNYSSELNVNALLLGDSALYLCASSLGDSPMQFFGPGTRLTVL.

The rearrangement links TRBV30 to TRBJ2-3; 10 nucleotides align to TRBD1. In germline, CDR1 is GTSNPN, CDR2 SVGIG (reference sequence). The V and J ends lost 3 bases and 1 base, in that order; junction bases with no gene match: 4. This CDR3 region has 15 residues. CDR3 in amino acids: CAWRAGTGGTDTQYF. The CDR3 DNA follows: TGTGCCTGGAGGGCCGGGACAGGGGGCACAGATACGCAGTATTTT.

The genes are TRBV11-2 and TRBJ2-1; tentative D call: TRBD1 (5 bases). The CDR3 contains 14 residues. Between the trimmed V and J ends, which lost 1 base and 8 bases, there was a span of 12 bases. The germline gives CDR1 SGHAT, CDR2 FQNNGV. The CDR3 DNA reads as TGTGCCAGCAGCTTAGGGCACCAGGGATATGAGCAGTTCTTC. Translated, it gives CASSLGHQGYEQFF.

The chain carries TRBV7-9 and TRBJ1-1; D not certain. The CDR3 sequence is 12 residues long. Germline V lookup: CDR1 SEHNR, CDR2 FQNEAQ (reference sequence). With 2 bases removed from V and 7 bases from J, the gap between germline ends came to 8 bases. The CDR3: CASSLLEGEAFF. The CDR3 bases are TGTGCCAGCAGCTTACTCGAGGGTGAAGCTTTCTTT.

The V and J genes are TRBV6-5 and TRBJ1-5; D gene unclear. CDR3 length: 13 amino acids. V lost 2 bases and J lost 6, with 8 bases in between. Germline V gene data show CDR1 as MNHEY and CDR2 as SVGAGI. The CDR3 DNA is TGTGCCAGCAGTTACGAACCCCTTCAGCCCCAGCATTTT. It encodes CASSYEPLQPQHF.

A single count supports this clonotype. V is TRBV10-3 and J is TRBJ2-7; the match to TRBD1 covers 8 bases. The junction had 4 bases not matched to a gene; V was cut back by 4 bases and J by 2 bases. CDR3 size: 14 residues. CDR1 and CDR2 (germline): ENHRY, SYGVKD. The CDR3 loop reads CAISVGTGTYEQYF. CDR3 in DNA: TGTGCCATCAGTGTCGGGACAGGAACCTACGAGCAGTACTTC.

The V gene is TRBV6-5, the J gene TRBJ2-1, with 7 bases that match TRBD2. Per germline, CDR1 MNHEY and CDR2 SVGAGI. The CDR3 spans 15 residues. Trimming removed 2 bases from V and 2 bases from J; junction bases left unmatched: 3. The CDR3 reads CASSYGGGAYNEQFF. The DNA for the CDR3 is TGTGCCAGCAGTTACGGGGGGGGAGCCTACAATGAGCAGTTCTTC.

The sample holds one count of this clonotype. The chain employs TRBV29-1 and TRBJ2-7; TRBD2 matches at 8 bases. This CDR3 has 14 residues. Germline V gene lookup returns CDR1 SQVTM and CDR2 ANQGSEA. The junction had 8 bases not matched to a gene; V was cut back by 5 bases and J by 2 bases. CDR3 coding DNA: TGCAGCGTTAAGGAGACGGGAGGGACCTACGAGCAGTACTTC. Translated: CSVKETGGTYEQYF.

The chain recombines TRBV5-7 with TRBJ2-5, with D perhaps matching TRBD1 or TRBD2 (5 bases each). TRBV5-7 is designated an ORF whose function remains uncertain. V was clipped by 0 bases and J by 5 bases, with 17 bases between them. The CDR3 has 16 residues. The CDR3: CASSLAPVRDRETQYF. The CDR3 bases are TGTGCCAGCAGCTTGGCGCCAGTAAGGGACCGGGAGACCCAGTACTTC.

The gene calls are TRBV29-1 and TRBJ2-7, with D unclear. V lost 1 base, J lost 2 bases, and 12 bases lay in between. Germline CDR1 is SQVTM and CDR2 is ANQGSEA. CDR3 length: 14 amino acids. CDR3: CSVEVPGGAYEQYF. In DNA form, the CDR3 reads TGCAGCGTTGAAGTTCCGGGTGGGGCCTACGAGCAGTACTTC.

The chain carries TRBV5-6 and TRBJ2-7, with TRBD2 matching over 14 bases. The CDR3 extends over 16 amino acids. The germline CDR1 and CDR2 sequences are SGHDT and YYEEEE. Trimming cost V 4 bases and J 6 bases; bases outside gene matches: 9. The CDR3 reads CASSEGTSGSLTEQYF. CDR3 DNA sequence: TGTGCCAGCAGCGAGGGGACTAGCGGGAGTTTGACCGAGCAGTACTTC.

This chain uses TRBV7-9 with TRBJ2-7; TRBD1 might be the D (5 bases). The germline V gene has CDR1 SEHNR and CDR2 FQNEAQ (reference sequence). V dropped 3 bases and J dropped 5 bases, with 11 bases sitting between them. This CDR3 is 13 amino acids long. The CDR3 loop reads CASSLAGSDEQYF. CDR3 sequence (DNA): TGTGCCAGCAGCTTGGCAGGGTCTGACGAGCAGTACTTC.

This clonotype occurred a few times. The V and J genes are TRBV28 and TRBJ2-1, with 8 bases lining up with TRBD1. Per germline, CDR1 MDHEN and CDR2 SYDVKM. V shed 8 bases and J 3 bases; nucleotides not matched to a gene: 3. This CDR3 comprises 13 residues. The CDR3 DNA reads as TGTGCCAGCTCGGACAGGGACTACAATGAGCAGTTCTTC. Translated: CASSDRDYNEQFF.

Here the CDR3 reads CASSLGTSGPYEQYF. As DNA, the CDR3 is TGTGCCAGCAGCTTGGGGACTAGCGGACCCTACGAGCAGTACTTC. This chain connects TRBV5-4 to TRBJ2-7, with 10 bases fitting TRBD2. V shed 0 bases, J shed 2 bases, and the junction held 2 bases outside the gene matches. Per the germline V gene, CDR1 is SGHNT and CDR2 is YYREEE (reference sequence). This CDR3 has 15 residues.

V is TRBV9 and J is TRBJ1-1, with D maybe TRBD1 (5 bases). The CDR3 is made up of 15 amino acids. The germline V and J ends were trimmed by 4 bases and 2 bases, with 15 bases remaining between them. Germline V gene lookup returns CDR1 SGDLS and CDR2 YYNGEE. CDR3 coding DNA: TGTGCCAGCAGCCCCCGTCAGGGAATTAACACTGAAGCTTTCTTT. Translating it yields CASSPRQGINTEAFF.

This rearrangement joins TRBV5-1 to TRBJ2-3, with D possibly being TRBD1 (6 bases). This CDR3 region has 14 residues. Trimming cost V 4 bases and J 9 bases, with 18 bases left between them. CDR1 is SGHRS, CDR2 YFSETQ, per germline. This CDR3 is CASSLTGTEETQYF. CDR3 nucleotide sequence: TGCGCCAGCAGCCTAACAGGGACCGAAGAGACGCAGTATTTT.

This chain links TRBV12-3 or TRBV12-4 with TRBJ1-5; unclear D gene. The CDR3 is 15 residues long. Trimming removed 1 base from V and 6 bases from J, with 13 bases in between. The CDR3 bases are TGTGCCAGCAGTTTAGAGGGCAGAGCATCTCAGCCCCAGCATTTT. This encodes CASSLEGRASQPQHF.

The V call is TRBV2, the J call TRBJ1-1; maybe TRBD1 (5 bases). Germline values: CDR1 SNHLY, CDR2 FYNNEI. The CDR3 has 13 amino acids. Trimming cost V 3 bases and J 4 bases, with 9 bases left between them. Here the CDR3 reads CASSEVGGTEAFF. In nucleotides, the CDR3 is TGTGCCAGCAGTGAGGTGGGGGGCACTGAAGCTTTCTTT.

The J gene is TRBJ1-1, the V gene TRBV12-3 or TRBV12-4; 7 positions agree with TRBD1. V dropped 3 bases and J dropped 1; count of bases not matched to a gene: 8. The CDR3 spans 16 residues. The CDR3 protein is CASSFRQGDGNTEAFF. CDR3 nucleotide sequence: TGTGCCAGCAGTTTCCGGCAGGGGGACGGGAACACTGAAGCTTTCTTT.

J is TRBJ1-2 and V is TRBV19; TRBD1 is a possible D gene (6 bases). In germline, CDR1 is LNHDA, CDR2 SQIVND (reference sequence). The CDR3 totals 13 residues. Trimming pared 8 bases from V and 4 bases from J, leaving 14 bases between. CDR3 sequence (DNA): TGTGCCAGTGACGCCGGAGGGGGCTATGGCTACACCTTC. Translation: CASDAGGGYGYTF.

V and J are TRBV29-1 and TRBJ1-1; D is possibly TRBD1 (6 bases). The ends were cut back, 7 bases at V and 4 bases at J, with 13 bases in the middle. Per the germline V gene, CDR1 is SQVTM and CDR2 is ANQGSEA. The CDR3 covers 12 residues. The CDR3 nucleotides are TGCAGCGCCCCCGCACAGGGCACTGAAGCTTTCTTT. It specifies CSAPAQGTEAFF.

The chain's CDR3 is CATSLGQGQPQHF. CDR3 sequence (DNA): TGTGCCACCAGCTTGGGTCAGGGACAGCCCCAGCATTTT. The chain links TRBV15 to TRBJ1-5; D perhaps matches TRBD1 (5 bases). Germline lookup yields CDR1 LNHNV and CDR2 YYDKDF (reference sequence). V shed 5 bases and J shed 7 bases, with 12 bases lying between them. There are 13 residues in the CDR3.

The J gene is TRBJ1-1, the V gene TRBV9; D uncertain. Trimming removed 0 bases at V and 7 bases at J, with 13 bases between. Germline loops: CDR1 SGDLS, CDR2 YYNGEE. This CDR3 has 14 residues. DNA of the CDR3: TGTGCCAGCAGCGTAGAAGTCGCGGGGAGTGAAGCTTTCTTT. This gives the protein CASSVEVAGSEAFF.

This rearrangement joins TRBV27 to TRBJ2-5; tentative D call: TRBD1 (5 bases). Germline values: CDR1 MNHEY, CDR2 SMNVEV (reference sequence). V lost 3 bases to trimming and J lost 1 base, with 9 bases between them. The length of the CDR3 is 14 residues. CDR3 region: CASSFAGPQETQYF. The CDR3 DNA sequence: TGTGCCAGCAGTTTTGCAGGGCCCCAAGAGACCCAGTACTTC.

V usage is TRBV12-3 or TRBV12-4 and J usage is TRBJ1-1; D uncertain. The CDR3 has 14 residues. Trimming removed 6 bases from V and 3 bases from J, with 14 bases in between. The CDR3 nucleotides are TGTGCCAGCAGGTCTGCGAAGTTGGACACTGAAGCTTTCTTT. It translates to CASRSAKLDTEAFF.

This chain links TRBV20-1 with TRBJ2-1, with 9 bases identical to TRBD2. The CDR3 has 14 amino acids. V was clipped by 4 bases and J by 4 bases; unmatched bases: 5. Per the germline V gene, CDR1 is DFQATT and CDR2 is SNEGSKA (reference sequence). The CDR3 here is CSATWREGYNEQFF. DNA of the CDR3: TGCAGTGCTACGTGGCGGGAGGGGTACAATGAGCAGTTCTTC.

The gene calls are TRBV29-1 and TRBJ1-2; 7 bases are shared with TRBD1. V shed 1 base and J 3 bases; nucleotides not matched to a gene: 2. CDR1 and CDR2 from the germline V gene are SQVTM and ANQGSEA. This CDR3 region has 13 residues. The CDR3 sequence: CSVEGQGHYGYTF. The DNA for the CDR3 is TGCAGCGTTGAAGGACAGGGACACTATGGCTACACCTTC.

The V call is TRBV7-3, the J call TRBJ2-3; 9 nucleotides line up with TRBD2. CDR1 is SGHTA, CDR2 FQGTGA, per germline. The J segment lost 3 bases and the V segment lost 0 bases, leaving 4 bases of the junction unmatched. The CDR3 loop spans 16 amino acids. The chain's CDR3 is CASSLTSSGVTDTQYF. The CDR3 nucleotides read TGTGCCAGCAGCTTAACCTCTAGCGGGGTAACAGATACGCAGTATTTT.

The chain employs TRBV9 and TRBJ2-7, with 7 positions matching TRBD1. The CDR3 spans 14 residues. Germline V gene lookup returns CDR1 SGDLS and CDR2 YYNGEE. J gave up 4 bases and V 3 bases, and 7 bases lay outside the gene matches. CDR3 nucleotides: TGTGCCAGCAGCGGGGGACAGTTGGGGTACGAGCAGTACTTC. This codes for CASSGGQLGYEQYF.

This clonotype was recorded only once. The chain combines TRBV20-1 with TRBJ1-1; D call uncertain. V lost 5 bases, J lost 10 bases, and 5 bases lay in between. Germline V gene sequence: CDR1 DFQATT, CDR2 SNEGSKA (reference sequence). The CDR3 runs 8 residues. Written as DNA, the CDR3 is TGCAGTGCTGGACGAGCTTTCTTT. This translates into CSAGRAFF.